The 6 T cell receptor beta chains below were found in one sample sequenced in a study of T cell changes during pregnancy in multiple sclerosis. Sequencing was performed with immunoSEQ multiplex PCR; in TCRdb, only in-frame clones are kept and a portion is missing. The sample comprises more than 30,000 clones, 85% to 95% of which are singletons, and roughly 8.7% rests with the top ten. The material sequenced was CD8+ T cells from peripheral blood mononuclear cells, taken in the third trimester of pregnancy. Every receptor here comes from a female donor with multiple sclerosis, enrolled in a pregnancy study.

This chain links TRBV21-1 with TRBJ2-3; the D call TRBD1 from the table was never checked on the DNA. TRBV21-1 is a recognized pseudogene. The CDR3 sequence is 14 residues long. CDR3 protein: CASRKRGRADTQYF. In nucleotides, the CDR3 is TGTGCCAGCAGGAAGAGGGGGCGAGCGGATACGCAGTATTTT.

This chain connects TRBV7-3 to TRBJ1-2; TRBD1 agrees at 7 bases. The ends lost 5 bases at V and 3 bases at J; junction bases unmatched: 9. The CDR3 consists of 15 residues. CDR1 SGHTA and CDR2 FQGTGA come from the germline V gene. The CDR3 here is CASSPTGAPDYGYTF. For the CDR3, the DNA is TGTGCCAGCAGCCCCACAGGGGCACCAGACTATGGCTACACCTTC.

V gene TRBV7-9 combines with J gene TRBJ1-6; D ambiguous. Deletions cut 4 bases from V and 5 bases from J, with 3 bases between. This CDR3 contains 12 residues. The germline V gene encodes CDR1 SEHNR and CDR2 FQNEAQ (reference sequence). DNA for the CDR3: TGTGCCAGCAGCTCAGATAATTCACCCCTCCACTTT. Its translation is CASSSDNSPLHF.

The J gene is TRBJ2-1, the V gene TRBV7-8, with D perhaps matching TRBD1 (5 bases). Germline V lookup: CDR1 SGHVS, CDR2 FQNEAQ. Trimming stripped 5 bases from V and 7 bases from J, with 15 bases between. This CDR3 has 14 residues. The CDR3 nucleotides read TGTGCCAGCAGCCAGGGCTCCACTACGAATGAGCAGTTCTTC. Amino acid sequence: CASSQGSTTNEQFF.

The chain recombines TRBV29-1 with TRBJ2-7; TRBD1 matches at 7 bases. The germline V gene has CDR1 SQVTM and CDR2 ANQGSEA. The CDR3 contains 11 residues. With V trimmed by 7 bases and J by 6 bases, 6 bases remained unmatched. CDR3 bases: TGCAGCGGGACGACAGGGTTCGAGCAGTACTTC. Residues: CSGTTGFEQYF.

V gene TRBV10-3 combines with J gene TRBJ1-6; D is ambiguous. The CDR3 has 14 amino acids. V was cut by 3 bases and J by 10 bases, with 13 bases left in between. Per the germline V gene, CDR1 is ENHRY and CDR2 is SYGVKD. The CDR3 protein is CAISDGDPGSPLHF. The CDR3 DNA reads as TGTGCCATCAGTGACGGGGATCCGGGGTCACCCCTCCACTTT.